Listed below are T cell receptor beta chains from one sample, sequenced in a study of cytomegalovirus exposure and HLA in healthy donors. Produced via immunoSEQ multiplex PCR; TCRdb's table is partial and in-frame only. The repertoire includes about 190,000 clones, about 83% of them detected once, and roughly 1.5% sits in the top ten. The sample was PBMCs. The source is a woman between 18 and 29 years old in good health and CMV-seronegative. The CDR3 runs from the conserved cysteine through the conserved F or W. The D gene is left open where the match is weak.

v_call: TRBV27
d_call: TRBD1
j_call: TRBJ2-5
cdr3_nt: TGTGCCAGCAGTTTCGTCGCCGGGACAGGTTCAACGAACTTAGAGACCCAGTACTTC
cdr3_aa: CASSFVAGTGSTNLETQYF

v_call: TRBV19
d_call: TRBD1
j_call: TRBJ1-5
cdr3_nt: TGTGCCAGTAGTATGACAGGGGGCAGCGGTCAGCCCCAGCATTTT
cdr3_aa: CASSMTGGSGQPQHF

v_call: TRBV6-5
d_call: -
j_call: TRBJ2-7
cdr3_nt: TGTGCCAGCAGTTACGCGGCAGACCTCTCCTACGAGCAGTACTTC
cdr3_aa: CASSYAADLSYEQYF

v_call: TRBV2
d_call: TRBD2
j_call: TRBJ2-5
cdr3_nt: TGTGCCAGCAGGGGACTAGCGGGAGAAACGGAGACCCAGTACTTC
cdr3_aa: CASRGLAGETETQYF

v_call: TRBV6-5
d_call: -
j_call: TRBJ2-1
cdr3_nt: TGTGCCAGCAGGACCCAACGGAGGCTAGACAATGAGCAGTTCTTC
cdr3_aa: CASRTQRRLDNEQFF

v_call: TRBV19
d_call: -
j_call: TRBJ2-7
cdr3_nt: TGTGCCAGTAGTATAGACCCACAGGGGAGGCTCTACGAGCAGTACTTC
cdr3_aa: CASSIDPQGRLYEQYF

v_call: TRBV28
d_call: TRBD1
j_call: TRBJ1-2
cdr3_nt: TGTGCCAGCAGTTTATTCATCGGGGACAGGGGCCTCTGGGACTATGGCTACACCTTC
cdr3_aa: CASSLFIGDRGLWDYGYTF

v_call: TRBV5-1
d_call: TRBD1
j_call: TRBJ1-2
cdr3_nt: TGCGCCAGCAGCGCCGGGACAGGGAGGCAAGTTAACTATGGCTACACCTTC
cdr3_aa: CASSAGTGRQVNYGYTF

v_call: TRBV7-2
d_call: TRBD2
j_call: TRBJ2-7
cdr3_nt: TGTGCCAGCAGCCGATTAGCGGGGGGGCTCCACGAGCAGTACTTC
cdr3_aa: CASSRLAGGLHEQYF

v_call: TRBV25-1
d_call: -
j_call: TRBJ1-2
cdr3_nt: TGTGCCAGCAGTGAATCAGGCAGGGACTATGGCTACACCTTC
cdr3_aa: CASSESGRDYGYTF

v_call: TRBV6-5
d_call: -
j_call: TRBJ1-2
cdr3_nt: TGTGCCAGCAAGGGGTTACAGTTCAACTATGGCTACACCTTC
cdr3_aa: CASKGLQFNYGYTF

v_call: TRBV10-3
d_call: TRBD1
j_call: TRBJ2-1
cdr3_nt: TGTGCCATCAGCGGACAGGGCGTCTTTAATGAGCAGTTCTTC
cdr3_aa: CAISGQGVFNEQFF

v_call: TRBV7-8
d_call: -
j_call: TRBJ2-3
cdr3_nt: TGTGCCAGCAGCTCCAAACTGACAAGCACAGATACGCAGTATTTT
cdr3_aa: CASSSKLTSTDTQYF

v_call: TRBV19
d_call: -
j_call: TRBJ1-5
cdr3_nt: TGTGCCAGTAGTATAGCCGGGGTGGATCAGCCCCAGCATTTT
cdr3_aa: CASSIAGVDQPQHF

v_call: TRBV7-9
d_call: TRBD1
j_call: TRBJ1-2
cdr3_nt: TGTGCCAGCAGCGTAGTATTTGGGACAGGGCCTGGCTACACCTTC
cdr3_aa: CASSVVFGTGPGYTF